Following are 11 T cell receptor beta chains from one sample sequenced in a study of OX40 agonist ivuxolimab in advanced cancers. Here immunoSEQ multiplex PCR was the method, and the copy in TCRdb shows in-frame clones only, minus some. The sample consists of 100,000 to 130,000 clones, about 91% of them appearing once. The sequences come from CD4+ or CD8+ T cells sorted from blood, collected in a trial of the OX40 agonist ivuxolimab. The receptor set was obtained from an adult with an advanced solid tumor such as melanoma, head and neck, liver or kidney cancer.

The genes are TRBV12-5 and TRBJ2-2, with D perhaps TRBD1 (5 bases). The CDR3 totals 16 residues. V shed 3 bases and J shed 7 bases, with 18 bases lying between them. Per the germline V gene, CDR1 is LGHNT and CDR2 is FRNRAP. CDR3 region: CASGFGAGSYIGELFF. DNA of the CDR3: TGTGCTAGTGGTTTTGGGGCAGGGTCATATATCGGGGAGCTGTTTTTT.

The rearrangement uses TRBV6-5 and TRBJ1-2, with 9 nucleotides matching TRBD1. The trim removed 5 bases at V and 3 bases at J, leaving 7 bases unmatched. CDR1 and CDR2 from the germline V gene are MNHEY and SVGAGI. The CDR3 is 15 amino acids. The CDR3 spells CASSTRDRGDYGYTF. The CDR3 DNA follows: TGTGCCAGCAGTACCAGAGACAGGGGGGACTATGGCTACACCTTC.

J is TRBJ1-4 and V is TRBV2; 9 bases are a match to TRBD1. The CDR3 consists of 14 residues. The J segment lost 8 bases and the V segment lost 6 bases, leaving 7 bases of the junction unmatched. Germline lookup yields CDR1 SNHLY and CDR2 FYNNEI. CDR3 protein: CASSGTGILEKLFF. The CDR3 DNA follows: TGTGCCAGCAGCGGGACAGGGATTTTGGAAAAACTGTTTTTT.

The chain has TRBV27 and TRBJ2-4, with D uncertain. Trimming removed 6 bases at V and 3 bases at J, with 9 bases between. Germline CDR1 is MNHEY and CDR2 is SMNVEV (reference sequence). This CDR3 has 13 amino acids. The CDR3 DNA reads TGTGCCAGCAGCCGCGGTGGCAAAAACATTCAGTACTTC. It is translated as CASSRGGKNIQYF.

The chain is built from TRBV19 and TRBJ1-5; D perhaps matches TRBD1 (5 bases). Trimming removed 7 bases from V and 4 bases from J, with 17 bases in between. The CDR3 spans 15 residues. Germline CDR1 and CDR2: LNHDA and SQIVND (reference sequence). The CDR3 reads CASINRDGWNQPQHF. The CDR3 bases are TGTGCCAGTATCAACCGGGACGGTTGGAATCAGCCCCAGCATTTT.

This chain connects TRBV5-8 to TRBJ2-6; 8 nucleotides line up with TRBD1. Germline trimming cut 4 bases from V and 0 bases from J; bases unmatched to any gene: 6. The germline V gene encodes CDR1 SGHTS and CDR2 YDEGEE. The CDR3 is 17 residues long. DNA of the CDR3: TGTGCCAGCAGCCCGACAGGGGCCTCCTCTGGGGCCAACGTCCTGACTTTC. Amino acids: CASSPTGASSGANVLTF.

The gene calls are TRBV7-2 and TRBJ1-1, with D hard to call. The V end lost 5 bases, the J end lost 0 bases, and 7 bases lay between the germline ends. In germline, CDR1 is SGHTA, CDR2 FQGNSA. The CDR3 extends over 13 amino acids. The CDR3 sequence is CASSLQMNTEAFF. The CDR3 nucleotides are TGTGCCAGCAGCCTCCAGATGAACACTGAAGCTTTCTTT.

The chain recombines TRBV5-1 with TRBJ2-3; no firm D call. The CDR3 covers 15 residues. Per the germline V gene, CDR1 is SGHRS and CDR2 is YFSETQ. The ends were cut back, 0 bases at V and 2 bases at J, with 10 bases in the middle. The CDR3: CASSLALGNTDTQYF. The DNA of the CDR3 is TGCGCCAGCAGCTTGGCTCTAGGGAACACAGATACGCAGTATTTT.

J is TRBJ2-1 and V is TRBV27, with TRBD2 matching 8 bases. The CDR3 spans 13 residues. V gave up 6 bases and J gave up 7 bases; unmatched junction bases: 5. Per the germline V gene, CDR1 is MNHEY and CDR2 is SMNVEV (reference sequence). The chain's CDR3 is CASSLAGGNEQFF. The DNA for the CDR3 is TGTGCCAGCAGCCTAGCGGGTGGGAATGAGCAGTTCTTC.

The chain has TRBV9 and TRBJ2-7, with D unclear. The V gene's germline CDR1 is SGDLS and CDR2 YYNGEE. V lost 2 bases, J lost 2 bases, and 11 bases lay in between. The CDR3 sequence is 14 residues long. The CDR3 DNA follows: TGTGCCAGCAGCGTGACGGTAGGCCCCTACGAGCAGTACTTC. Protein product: CASSVTVGPYEQYF.

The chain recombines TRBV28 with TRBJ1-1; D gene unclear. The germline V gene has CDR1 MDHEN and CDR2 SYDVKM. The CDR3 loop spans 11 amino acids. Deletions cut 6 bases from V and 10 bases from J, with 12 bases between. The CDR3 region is CASRLYGVAFF. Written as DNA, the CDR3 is TGTGCCAGCAGACTCTACGGAGTAGCTTTCTTT.